This TCR beta chain appears in the sequencing data of a study of T cell responses to AZD1222 COVID-19 vaccine. Findings and caveats of the study: Repertoires were obtained solely post-peak T cell response. When two AZD1222 doses had been given, Spike-specific TCR breadth and depth rose. CD4 TCRs covered the whole spike, strongest at regions 160-218 and 743-854.

Per germline, CDR1 LNHDA and CDR2 SQIVND (reference sequence). The CDR3 totals 14 residues. V lost 4 bases to trimming and J lost 4 bases; unmatched junction nucleotides: 5. On this clone: Its cognate antigen is unknown.

Sequencing was performed with immunoSEQ multiplex PCR; in TCRdb, only in-frame clones are kept and a portion is missing. The table lists roughly 150,000 clones, about nine tenths of them singletons. The sequenced sample was peripheral blood, obtained on day 0 of AZD1222 vaccination. The sequence derives from an adult in good health. The J gene is TRBJ1-2, the V gene TRBV19, with TRBD1 identical over 8 bases. CDR3 protein: CASSRQGALYGYTF. The DNA of the CDR3 is TGTGCCAGTAGTAGGCAGGGGGCCCTCTATGGCTACACCTTC.